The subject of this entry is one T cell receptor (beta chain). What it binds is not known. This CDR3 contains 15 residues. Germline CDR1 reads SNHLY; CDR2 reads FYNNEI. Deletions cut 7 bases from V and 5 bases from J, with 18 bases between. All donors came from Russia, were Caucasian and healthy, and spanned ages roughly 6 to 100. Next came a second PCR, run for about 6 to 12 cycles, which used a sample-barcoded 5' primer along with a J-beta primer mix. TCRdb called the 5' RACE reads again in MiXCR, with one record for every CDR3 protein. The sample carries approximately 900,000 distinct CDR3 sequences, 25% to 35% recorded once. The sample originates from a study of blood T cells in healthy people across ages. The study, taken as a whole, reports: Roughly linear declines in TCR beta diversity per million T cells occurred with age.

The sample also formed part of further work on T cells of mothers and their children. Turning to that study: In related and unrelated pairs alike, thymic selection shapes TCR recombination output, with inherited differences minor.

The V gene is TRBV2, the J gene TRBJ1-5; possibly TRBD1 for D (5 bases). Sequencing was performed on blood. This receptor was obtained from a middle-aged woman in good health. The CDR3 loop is CASTQGRRSDQPQHF. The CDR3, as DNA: TGTGCCAGCACCCAGGGACGGAGGAGCGATCAGCCCCAGCATTTT.